The entry below describes one T cell receptor (beta chain). Its antigen remains unidentified. Germline CDR1 is MNHNS and CDR2 is SASEGT. The CDR3 consists of 16 residues. V was shortened by 3 bases and J by 0 bases, with 13 bases between the two germline ends. The entry originates in a study of response to subunit inactivated influenza vaccine. Overall study findings and caveats: T cells newly recruited by each seasonal influenza vaccination are few, the authors suggested.

A single record per CDR3 protein comes from TCRdb applying MiXCR to the RT-PCR reads. The top ten hold about a tenth of the sample, which has more than 700,000 distinct CDR3 sequences, about 20% seen once. J is TRBJ2-3 and V is TRBV6-1; tentative D call: TRBD2 (5 bases). This sequence originates from a man aged 50-60 years who received an inactivated influenza vaccine. Source: PBMCs from blood, taken around 5 days after vaccination. The CDR3 sequence is CASSDRAGTSTDTQYF. For the CDR3, the DNA is TGTGCCAGCAGTGATAGGGCGGGTACTAGCACAGATACGCAGTATTTT.